A single sample is the source of the 27 T cell receptor beta chains below, sequenced in a study of blood T cell repertoires in COVID-19. Method: immunoSEQ multiplex PCR; TCRdb's copy keeps in-frame clones and lacks some. The sample yields 45,000 to 60,000 clones, less than 90% seen once. Material for sequencing was peripheral blood. These receptors were taken from a human donor in a cohort sampled during active COVID-19.

V is TRBV4-1 and J is TRBJ2-7, with 15 bases identical to TRBD2. This CDR3 is built from 17 residues. Trimming took 3 bases from V and 1 from J; bases not matched to a gene: 4. The V gene's germline CDR1 is MGHRA and CDR2 YSYEKL. The CDR3 spells CASSQGGLAGGSYEQYF. The CDR3 DNA reads as TGCGCCAGCAGCCAGGGGGGACTAGCGGGGGGTTCCTACGAGCAGTACTTC.

The rearrangement links TRBV7-9 to TRBJ1-1, with 7 bases that match TRBD1. Germline CDR1 and CDR2: SEHNR and FQNEAQ (reference sequence). This CDR3 has 14 residues. V trimming: 2 bases; J trimming: 1 base; junction bases outside the gene matches: 1. CDR3: CASSLRQGNTEAFF. In nucleotides, the CDR3 is TGTGCCAGCAGCTTAAGACAGGGGAACACTGAAGCTTTCTTT.

In its sample, this clone was seen a few times. The rearrangement uses TRBV4-1 and TRBJ1-4, with 7 bases that match TRBD1. J was trimmed by 6 bases and V by 2 bases; bases with no gene match: 6. Germline-derived CDR1 and CDR2 are MGHRA and YSYEKL. The CDR3 has 15 residues. CDR3 nucleotide sequence: TGCGCCAGCAGCCAAACCGACAGGGACTATGAAAAACTGTTTTTT. Residues: CASSQTDRDYEKLFF.

The chain is built from TRBV7-9 and TRBJ1-5; no clear D gene. Germline CDR1 SEHNR, CDR2 FQNEAQ (reference sequence). The CDR3 contains 12 residues. V lost 2 bases and J lost 9, with 8 bases in between. CDR3 DNA: TGTGCCAGCAGCTTACTTGGAGGGCCCCAGCATTTT. Protein: CASSLLGGPQHF.

CDR3 bases: TGTGCCAGCAGCTTGGGCGCGGGGGCCACAGATACGCAGTATTTT. It yields the protein CASSLGAGATDTQYF. This chain uses TRBV7-9 with TRBJ2-3; the D gene is possibly TRBD2 (7 bases). The V gene lost 3 bases and the J gene lost 2 bases, with 12 bases spanning the gap. The CDR3 length is 15 residues. The V gene's germline CDR1 is SEHNR and CDR2 FQNEAQ (reference sequence).

The gene calls are TRBV27 and TRBJ1-1; D not certain. The CDR3 covers 13 residues. Germline CDR1 and CDR2: MNHEY and SMNVEV (reference sequence). V lost 5 bases to trimming and J lost 1 base, with 8 bases between them. The CDR3 sequence: CASSISSNTEAFF. CDR3 sequence (DNA): TGTGCCAGCAGTATCTCCTCGAACACTGAAGCTTTCTTT.

This chain connects TRBV4-1 to TRBJ2-3; TRBD1 matches at 8 bases. The germline gives CDR1 MGHRA, CDR2 YSYEKL. This CDR3 has 19 residues. Trimming removed 2 bases from V and 0 bases from J; junction bases left unmatched: 13. CDR3 region: CASSQRQGKGTSSTDTQYF. For the CDR3, the DNA is TGCGCCAGCAGCCAACGACAGGGGAAAGGTACTTCTAGCACAGATACGCAGTATTTT.

The gene calls are TRBV30 and TRBJ2-7; TRBD1 matches 10 bases. The CDR3 is made up of 14 amino acids. Germline assignment: CDR1 GTSNPN and CDR2 SVGIG (reference sequence). J gave up 5 bases and V 7 bases, and 11 bases lay outside the gene matches. Here the CDR3 DNA reads TGTGCCTTCCACCCCGGGACAGGGGAACACGAGCAGTACTTC. Translating it yields CAFHPGTGEHEQYF.

This chain uses TRBV7-2 with TRBJ2-2, with a weak D call TRBD2 (6 bases). V was clipped by 5 bases and J by 1 base, with 11 bases between them. Germline V gene data show CDR1 as SGHTA and CDR2 as FQGNSA. This CDR3 has 15 residues. In DNA form, the CDR3 reads TGTGCCAGCAGCGCGACTAGGGGGAACACCGGGGAGCTGTTTTTT. Its protein product is CASSATRGNTGELFF.

The chain is built from TRBV27 and TRBJ2-7; 9 bases line up with TRBD1. Germline V gene data show CDR1 as MNHEY and CDR2 as SMNVEV (reference sequence). J gave up 6 bases and V 5 bases, and 11 bases lay outside the gene matches. This CDR3 contains 15 residues. The CDR3 spells CASSTRPGQGREQYF. The CDR3 coding sequence is TGTGCCAGCAGTACGCGTCCGGGACAGGGTCGCGAGCAGTACTTC.

The V call is TRBV19, the J call TRBJ1-1; possible D gene TRBD1, 6 bases. This CDR3 spans 15 amino acids. Trimming shortened V by 3 bases and J by 2 bases, and 13 bases separated the two germline ends. Per germline, CDR1 LNHDA and CDR2 SQIVND (reference sequence). The CDR3, as DNA: TGTGCCAGTAGTATTCCGGGGGGCGTAAACACTGAAGCTTTCTTT. Protein product: CASSIPGGVNTEAFF.

The rearrangement links TRBV28 to TRBJ1-4; D gene uncertain. Trimming pared 2 bases from V and 3 bases from J, leaving 10 bases between. CDR1 is MDHEN, CDR2 SYDVKM, per germline. The CDR3 is 15 residues long. CDR3 sequence: CASSLGVSSNEKLFF. In DNA form, the CDR3 reads TGTGCCAGCAGTTTAGGAGTGTCTTCTAATGAAAAACTGTTTTTT.

The J gene is TRBJ1-4, the V gene TRBV5-1; 9 nucleotides align to TRBD1. CDR3 size: 14 residues. CDR1 is SGHRS and CDR2 is YFSETQ in the germline V gene. Trimming at V came to 4 bases and at J to 5 bases, leaving 3 bases not matched to a gene. The CDR3 is CASSPGTGNEKLFF. CDR3 coding DNA: TGCGCCAGCAGCCCGGGGACAGGGAATGAAAAACTGTTTTTT.

This sequence joins TRBV6-2 or TRBV6-3 and TRBJ1-5; 8 bases align to TRBD1. V lost 0 bases to trimming and J lost 2 bases; unmatched junction nucleotides: 6. In germline, CDR1 is MNHEY, CDR2 SVGEGT. CDR3 length: 17 amino acids. CDR3 loop: CASSYSRDRFRNQPQHF. CDR3 DNA: TGTGCCAGCAGTTACTCGCGGGACAGGTTCCGCAATCAGCCCCAGCATTTT.

CDR3 DNA: TGTGCCAGCTCATCCCTGGTGGGGGCGGTTTTTGATTCACCCCTCCACTTT. Translation gives CASSSLVGAVFDSPLHF. V and J are TRBV18 and TRBJ1-6; weak D call: TRBD1 (6 bases). V lost 5 bases, J lost 8 bases, and 22 bases lay in between. Germline CDR1 and CDR2: KGHSH and LQKENI. The CDR3 extends over 17 amino acids.

The rearrangement links TRBV11-2 to TRBJ1-4, with D possibly TRBD1 on 5 matching bases. The CDR3 runs to 12 residues. V lost 7 bases, J lost 10 bases, and 13 bases lay in between. Looked up from germline, CDR1 is SGHAT and CDR2 is FQNNGV. The DNA of the CDR3 is TGTGCCAGCACCAGGGAGGGAGCAAAACTGTTTTTT. Its translation: CASTREGAKLFF.

This chain uses TRBV28 with TRBJ1-1; perhaps TRBD1 as D (6 bases). This CDR3 comprises 16 residues. The V gene's germline CDR1 is MDHEN and CDR2 SYDVKM. V was cut by 5 bases and J by 6 bases, with 22 bases left in between. CDR3 residues: CASSPPPRGWLPEAFF. In DNA form, the CDR3 reads TGTGCCAGCAGTCCCCCGCCCAGGGGCTGGTTACCTGAAGCTTTCTTT.

The CDR3 here is CATSRDRQSSYEQYF. CDR3 DNA sequence: TGTGCCACCAGCAGAGACCGACAGTCCTCCTACGAGCAGTACTTC. J is TRBJ2-7 and V is TRBV15, with a possible D match to TRBD1 (5 bases). Trimming shortened V by 0 bases and J by 0 bases, and 9 bases separated the two germline ends. Germline V gene sequence: CDR1 LNHNV, CDR2 YYDKDF (reference sequence). The CDR3 totals 15 residues.

This clone has only one observation. The chain uses TRBV4-3 and TRBJ1-1; D not certain. The CDR3 runs 15 residues. Germline CDR1 LGHNA, CDR2 YSLEER. The V and J ends lost 1 base and 1 base respectively, with 10 bases between them. The CDR3 DNA is TGCGCCAGCAGCCAAGGACGGGGAGAGAACACTGAAGCTTTCTTT. Residues: CASSQGRGENTEAFF.

The chain carries TRBV19 and TRBJ1-5; 8 positions match TRBD1. CDR3 length: 15 amino acids. Germline V gene lookup returns CDR1 LNHDA and CDR2 SQIVND (reference sequence). The V segment lost 5 bases and the J segment 0 bases; nucleotides outside the gene matches: 3. CDR3 nucleotide sequence: TGTGCCAGTAGTGAGACAGGGGATAGCAATCAGCCCCAGCATTTT. Encoded protein: CASSETGDSNQPQHF.

The J gene is TRBJ2-3, the V gene TRBV5-5, with a weak D call TRBD1 (5 bases). The V and J ends lost 1 base and 4 bases respectively, with 10 bases between them. The germline CDR1 and CDR2 sequences are SGHKS and YYEKEE (reference sequence). This CDR3 spans 14 amino acids. As DNA, the CDR3 is TGTGCCAGCAGCTTGAGGGTAGGGGCAGATACGCAGTATTTT. Translation gives CASSLRVGADTQYF.

This clone was counted once. The V and J genes are TRBV24-1 and TRBJ2-7, with D perhaps matching TRBD1 (6 bases). CDR3 length: 14 residues. Germline-derived CDR1 and CDR2 are KGHDR and SFDVKD. V lost 0 bases and J lost 5, with 10 bases in between. The CDR3 here is CATSDLQTGDEQYF. CDR3 nucleotides: TGTGCCACCAGTGATTTGCAGACAGGAGACGAGCAGTACTTC.

The chain recombines TRBV2 with TRBJ2-1; 10 nucleotides line up with TRBD1. CDR1 SNHLY and CDR2 FYNNEI come from the germline V gene. CDR3 size: 14 residues. V was clipped by 7 bases and J by 4 bases; unmatched bases: 4. The CDR3 DNA reads TGTGCCAGCACCCGGGACAGGGGATACAATGAGCAGTTCTTC. This encodes CASTRDRGYNEQFF.

This clone was counted only a few times. V and J are TRBV19 and TRBJ2-1; D unresolved. Trimming shortened V by 3 bases and J by 6 bases, and 9 bases separated the two germline ends. Germline V gene sequence: CDR1 LNHDA, CDR2 SQIVND (reference sequence). The CDR3 has 13 amino acids. The CDR3 loop reads CASSILVGNEQFF. The CDR3 nucleotides read TGTGCCAGTAGTATTCTAGTGGGCAATGAGCAGTTCTTC.

A few counts support this clone. V gene TRBV18 combines with J gene TRBJ2-1; 7 bases fit TRBD2. Trimming at V came to 8 bases and at J to 2 bases, leaving 9 bases not matched to a gene. This CDR3 contains 15 residues. Germline V lookup: CDR1 KGHSH, CDR2 LQKENI. The CDR3 here is CASQDYGRPYNEQFF. Written as DNA, the CDR3 is TGTGCCAGCCAGGACTACGGGAGGCCCTACAATGAGCAGTTCTTC.

This rearrangement joins TRBV18 to TRBJ1-3; 8 bases are shared with TRBD1. The CDR3 totals 15 residues. Germline lookup yields CDR1 KGHSH and CDR2 LQKENI. J lost 4 bases, V lost 2 bases, and 4 bases had no gene match. The CDR3 bases are TGTGCCAGCTCACCAGCCGGACAGGGAGGAAACACCATATATTTT. Translated: CASSPAGQGGNTIYF.

The DNA for the CDR3 is TGTGCCAGCAGCCTCGGGAACACTGAAGCTTTCTTT. Protein: CASSLGNTEAFF. The chain employs TRBV2 and TRBJ1-1; D ambiguous. CDR1 and CDR2 from the germline V gene are SNHLY and FYNNEI. The CDR3 has 12 residues. V was pared by 6 bases and J by 1 base, with 6 bases between.